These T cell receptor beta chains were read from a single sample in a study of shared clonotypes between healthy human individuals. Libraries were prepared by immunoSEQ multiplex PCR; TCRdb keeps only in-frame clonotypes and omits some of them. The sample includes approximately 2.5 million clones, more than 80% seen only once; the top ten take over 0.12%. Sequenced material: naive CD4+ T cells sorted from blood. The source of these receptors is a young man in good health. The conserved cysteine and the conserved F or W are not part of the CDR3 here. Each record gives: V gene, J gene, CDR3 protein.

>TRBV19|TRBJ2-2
ASRAGTGLTGELF
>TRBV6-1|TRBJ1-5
ASSEGQNNQPQH
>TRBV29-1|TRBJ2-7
SVSEGYEQY
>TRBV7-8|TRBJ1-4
ASSSVLDRPNEKLF
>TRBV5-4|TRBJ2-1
ASSGGGTSGINEQF
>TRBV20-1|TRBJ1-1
SASHPGAAF
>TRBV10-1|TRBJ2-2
ASSDLTSGQNTGELF
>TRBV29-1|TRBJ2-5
SVSTSGSRETQY
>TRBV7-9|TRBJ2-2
ASSLEDWAGGELF
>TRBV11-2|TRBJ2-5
ASSLGGGGRWETQY
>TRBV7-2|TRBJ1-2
ASSTAWTGYGYT
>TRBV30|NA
ACYPPSSGTPYEQY